These T cell receptor beta chains were read from a single sample in a study of T cell responses to AZD1222 COVID-19 vaccine. The method was immunoSEQ multiplex PCR; TCRdb's version includes in-frame clones alone and lacks a portion of them. The data hold around 120,000 clones, with 85% to 95% observed a single time. The sequencing used peripheral blood, collected 28 days after the second AZD1222 dose. These receptors were taken from an adult who received the AZD1222 COVID-19 vaccine. The CDR3 runs from the conserved cysteine through the conserved F or W. D genes are given only for firm matches. The size field is filled for only some rows; it gives once, few, many or a size class.

v_call	clone_size	j_call	d_call	cdr3_nt	cdr3_aa
TRBV25-1	.	TRBJ1-1	TRBD1	TGTGCCAGCAGAGTTACAGGGGGTGGCACTGAAGCTTTCTTT	CASRVTGGGTEAFF
TRBV19	.	TRBJ1-2	TRBD1	TGTGCCAGTAGTATAAGGGGGCGAGGCTATGGCTACACCTTC	CASSIRGRGYGYTF
TRBV25-1	.	TRBJ2-5	.	TGTGCCAGCAGTGAATCCCACGGACTGACCGCGCGGGAGACCCAGTACTTC	CASSESHGLTARETQYF
TRBV5-1	.	TRBJ1-2	TRBD1	TGCGCCAGCAGCTCGAACCCGGACAGGGGGACCTATGGCTACACCTTC	CASSSNPDRGTYGYTF
TRBV6-5	.	TRBJ2-7	.	TGTGCCAGCAGTTACTCGGGTCGGGAGAGCTACGAGCAGTACTTC	CASSYSGRESYEQYF
TRBV7-9	.	TRBJ2-1	.	TGTGCCAGCAGCTTACTGAGTGAGCAGTTCTTC	CASSLLSEQFF
TRBV10-2	.	TRBJ1-2	.	TGCGCCAGCAGCGCACAGGGCTACTATGGCTACACCTTC	CASSAQGYYGYTF
TRBV27	once	TRBJ2-1	.	TGTGCCAGCAGTATGAACCGGGAGAACAATGAGCAGTTCTTC	CASSMNRENNEQFF
TRBV5-1	.	TRBJ1-6	.	TGCGCCAGCAGCCTACGGGCCGATAATTCACCCCTCCACTTT	CASSLRADNSPLHF
TRBV11-2	.	TRBJ2-1	.	TGTGCCAGCAGCTTAAGGTCTGGGAAGGGTTTGAATGAGCAGTTCTTC	CASSLRSGKGLNEQFF
TRBV18	.	TRBJ1-4	.	TGTGCCAGCTCACCGTTAGGGGACTTGGGTGAAAAACTGTTTTTT	CASSPLGDLGEKLFF
TRBV29-1	.	TRBJ2-1	.	TGCAGCGTTGTCGGTACTTTCGCCTACAATGAGCAGTTCTTC	CSVVGTFAYNEQFF
TRBV4-1	.	TRBJ2-2	.	TGCGCCAGCAGCCAACTAGTATCCGGGGAGCTGTTTTTT	CASSQLVSGELFF
TRBV7-2	.	TRBJ2-3	.	TGTGCCAGCAGCTTTAGGTTGGCGGGGGCCACAGATACGCAGTATTTT	CASSFRLAGATDTQYF
TRBV6-5	.	TRBJ1-1	TRBD1	TGTGCCAGCAATACAGGGGTGGGGACTGAAGCTTTCTTT	CASNTGVGTEAFF
TRBV4-2	.	TRBJ2-2	.	TGTGCCAGCAGCCCTCTGTCGAACCGCGGCGGGGAGCTGTTTTTT	CASSPLSNRGGELFF
TRBV28	.	TRBJ2-7	TRBD2	TGTGCCAGCAGTTCCCGCGGGAGGGTGGCCTACGAGCAGTACTTC	CASSSRGRVAYEQYF
TRBV5-6	once	TRBJ1-2	.	TGTGCCAGCAGCTCTTTTCACAGGGCACGCTATGGCTACACCTTC	CASSSFHRARYGYTF
TRBV5-1	.	TRBJ2-7	.	TGCGCCAGCAGCGGGTCACAAGGGCAGAACGAGCAGTACTTC	CASSGSQGQNEQYF
TRBV27	.	TRBJ1-4	.	TGTGCCACAGGCGTACAGGCAACTAATGAAAAACTGTTTTTT	CATGVQATNEKLFF
TRBV7-9	.	TRBJ2-6	.	TGTGCCAGCAGCTTCGGCGGCTCTGGGGCCAACGTCCTGACTTTC	CASSFGGSGANVLTF
TRBV18	.	TRBJ1-1	.	TGTGCCAGCTCGCTCGACAGCACTGAAGCTTTCTTT	CASSLDSTEAFF
TRBV5-8	.	TRBJ1-5	.	TGTGCCAGCAGCTTGGTGTTTGGGACTGGGAATCAGCCCCAGCATTTT	CASSLVFGTGNQPQHF
TRBV5-6	.	TRBJ2-1	.	TGTGCCAGCAGCTTGGCCGTTTCAGGGACAAGTAATGAGCAGTTCTTC	CASSLAVSGTSNEQFF
TRBV27	once	TRBJ2-1	.	TGTGCCAGCAGCCCTACCCGGTCTAGCGATGAGCAGTTCTTC	CASSPTRSSDEQFF
TRBV15	.	TRBJ1-5	TRBD1	TGTGCCACCAGCAGAGATGGGGGGACAGACGGTCAGCCCCAGCATTTT	CATSRDGGTDGQPQHF
TRBV10-3	.	TRBJ1-2	.	TGTGCCATCAGTGAGATACAGCTTGACTATGGCTACACCTTC	CAISEIQLDYGYTF
TRBV11-2	.	TRBJ2-3	TRBD2	TGTGCCAGCAGCTTAGTTCTAGCGGGAGGGTTGGCAGATACGCAGTATTTT	CASSLVLAGGLADTQYF
TRBV20-1	.	TRBJ1-2	.	TGCAGTGCTAGTCGGGAGGGGGGCTACACCTTC	CSASREGGYTF
TRBV24-1	.	TRBJ1-2	.	TGTGCCACCAGTGACCGAACAGGGAATAATGGCTACACCTTC	CATSDRTGNNGYTF
TRBV3-1/TRBV3-2	.	TRBJ2-5	.	TGTGCCAGCAGCCAAGTGCCCCAAGAGACCCAGTACTTC	CASSQVPQETQYF
TRBV19	.	TRBJ1-5	TRBD1	TGTGCCAGTAGTCCGTCGCGGACAGGAGATGGGCAGCCCCAGCATTTT	CASSPSRTGDGQPQHF
TRBV7-8	.	TRBJ2-5	.	TGTGCCAGCAGCCCTGGACTCCAAGAGACCCAGTACTTC	CASSPGLQETQYF
TRBV5-4	.	TRBJ2-2	.	TGTGCCAGCAGCTTGTTTGGGGGGGCTAGCACCGGGGAGCTGTTTTTT	CASSLFGGASTGELFF
TRBV19	.	TRBJ1-2	TRBD1	TGTGCCAGTAGTAGAAACAGGGGATCGTCCGGCTACACCTTC	CASSRNRGSSGYTF
TRBV4-2	.	TRBJ1-6	TRBD1	TGTGCCAGCAGCCAAGAGGGGACAGGGCCGTATAATTCACCCCTCCACTTT	CASSQEGTGPYNSPLHF
TRBV25-1	.	TRBJ2-3	TRBD2	TGTGCCAGCAACTTAGCGGGAGGTGATACGCAGTATTTT	CASNLAGGDTQYF
TRBV19	.	TRBJ2-4	.	TGTGCCAGTAGTAGCCCGGGCGAGAAAAACATTCAGTACTTC	CASSSPGEKNIQYF
TRBV7-2	.	TRBJ1-4	TRBD1	TGTGCCAGCAGCAACAGGGGGGGGGAAAAACTGTTTTTT	CASSNRGGEKLFF
TRBV5-6	.	TRBJ2-5	.	TGTGCCAGCAGCTTGGCCGGCGCCCAGGAGACCCAGTACTTC	CASSLAGAQETQYF
TRBV10-3	.	TRBJ1-1	.	TGTGCCATGAAGGGGGGATTAGGCACTGAAGCTTTCTTT	CAMKGGLGTEAFF
TRBV5-5	.	TRBJ1-1	.	TGTGCCAGCAGCTTGGTCGGCCCGGACACTGAAGCTTTCTTT	CASSLVGPDTEAFF
TRBV15	once	TRBJ2-3	TRBD2	TGTGCCACCAGAGACACTAGCGGGGGTCCAAATACGCAGTATTTT	CATRDTSGGPNTQYF
TRBV2	.	TRBJ2-3	TRBD1	TGTGCCAGCAGTGAGATGGGGACAGGGGGCGGGACAGATACGCAGTATTTT	CASSEMGTGGGTDTQYF
TRBV5-4	.	TRBJ2-3	TRBD2	TGTGCCAGCCGAATTGGACTAGCGGGGACAGATACGCAGTATTTT	CASRIGLAGTDTQYF
TRBV4-3	.	TRBJ1-2	.	TGCGCCAGCAGCCAAGATGGGCAGAACTATGGCTACACCTTC	CASSQDGQNYGYTF
TRBV2	.	TRBJ2-3	TRBD1	TGTGCCAGCACCGGGACAGGGAAAGATACGCAGTATTTT	CASTGTGKDTQYF
TRBV6-5	once	TRBJ2-7	TRBD1	TGTGCCAGCAGCCGCGGACAGGTTGGCTACGAGCAGTACTTC	CASSRGQVGYEQYF